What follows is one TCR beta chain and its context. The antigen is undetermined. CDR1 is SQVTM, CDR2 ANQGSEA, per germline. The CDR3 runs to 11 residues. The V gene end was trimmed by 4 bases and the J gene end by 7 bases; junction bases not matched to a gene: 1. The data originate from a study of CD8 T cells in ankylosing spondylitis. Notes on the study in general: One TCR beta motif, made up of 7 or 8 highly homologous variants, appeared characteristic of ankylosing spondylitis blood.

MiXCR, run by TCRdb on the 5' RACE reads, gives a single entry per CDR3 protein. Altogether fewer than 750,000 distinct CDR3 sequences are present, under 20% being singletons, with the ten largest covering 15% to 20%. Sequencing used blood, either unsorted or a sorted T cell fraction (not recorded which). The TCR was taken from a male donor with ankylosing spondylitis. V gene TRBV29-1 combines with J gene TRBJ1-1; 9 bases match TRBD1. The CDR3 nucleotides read TGCAGCGTTGGACAGGGGGTTGAAGCTTTCTTT. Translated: CSVGQGVEAFF.